The clone carrying this T cell receptor beta chain was seen ten or more times. The data stem from a study of response to subunit inactivated influenza vaccine. TCRdb reprocessed the RT-PCR reads with MiXCR, giving one entry per CDR3 protein. The sample consists of 180,000 or so distinct CDR3 sequences, approximately 12% of them appearing once. CDR3 length equals 16 residues. V gave up 4 bases and J gave up 7 bases, with 21 bases separating them. Germline CDR1 and CDR2: SGHAT and FQNNGV. These sequences were also reported in another study, on T cells expressing NK-cell markers. That work adds: It was by 5'RACE template switching with UMIs that TCR beta cDNA was made. The eight sequenced donors comprised seven who were HCMV-seropositive and one who was seronegative.

The clonotype originates from a middle-aged man who received an inactivated influenza vaccine. This sample comprised CD8+ T cells sorted from PBMCs, obtained 11 to 12 days after vaccination. The chain carries TRBV11-2 and TRBJ2-3; D might be TRBD2 (5 bases). The CDR3 reads CASSSIASPGYHTQYF. CDR3 DNA: TGTGCCAGCAGCTCGATAGCGTCCCCCGGGTACCATACGCAGTATTTT.